This T cell receptor beta chain was sequenced in a study of CD8 T cells in Susac syndrome. CDR3 size: 15 residues. Germline loops: CDR1 SGDLS, CDR2 YYNGEE. The V gene lost 2 bases and the J gene lost 0 bases, with 10 bases spanning the gap. Both CD4+ and CD8+ T cells were negatively isolated, and TEMRA cells underwent FACS enrichment. Random hexamers served to reverse transcribe roughly 0.45 to 1 ug RNA. TCRdb processed the immunoSEQ multiplex PCR reads anew with MiXCR; each CDR3 protein has one entry. In the table there are 200,000 to 250,000 distinct CDR3 sequences, 85% to 95% of which are singletons.

This sequence joins TRBV9 and TRBJ2-3, with D hard to call. The TCR originated in a human donor with multiple sclerosis. The sequenced sample was CD4+ T cells from PBMCs. CDR3 sequence: CASSVGISSTDTQYF. The CDR3 nucleotides are TGTGCCAGCAGCGTTGGCATTTCTAGCACAGATACGCAGTATTTT.